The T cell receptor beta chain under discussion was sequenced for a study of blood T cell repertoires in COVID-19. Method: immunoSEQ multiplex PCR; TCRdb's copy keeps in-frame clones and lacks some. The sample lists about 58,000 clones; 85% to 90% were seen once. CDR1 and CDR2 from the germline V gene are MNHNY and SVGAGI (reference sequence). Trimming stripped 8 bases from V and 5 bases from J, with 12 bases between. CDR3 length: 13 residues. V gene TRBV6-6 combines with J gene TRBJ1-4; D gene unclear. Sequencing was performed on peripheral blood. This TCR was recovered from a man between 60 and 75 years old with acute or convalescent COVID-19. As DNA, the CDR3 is TGTGCCAGCTCCGTGGGCGGGAATGAAAAACTGTTTTTT. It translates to CASSVGGNEKLFF.